Listed below are T cell receptor beta chains from one sample, sequenced in a study of patients and donors after allogeneic stem cell transplantation. TCRdb reanalysed the RT-PCR reads using MiXCR and keeps one entry per CDR3 protein. The sample lists 200,000 to 250,000 distinct CDR3 sequences; 13% to 15% were seen once. Sequenced sample: blood, either unsorted or a sorted T cell fraction (not recorded which). The receptor source for this set is a human donor who was either an allogeneic HSCT recipient or a stem cell or donor lymphocyte infusion donor (not recorded which). It is not recorded whose cells these are; they may come from a transplant donor. The CDR3 runs from the conserved cysteine through the conserved F or W. Fields, in order: CDR3 protein, CDR3 DNA, V gene, clone size, J gene, D gene. The D gene is left open where the match is weak. Part of the rows lack a size; the others show once, few, many or a class for expanded clones.

CASREQTTNEKLFF	TGTGCCAGCAGGGAACAAACAACTAATGAAAAACTGTTTTTT	TRBV2	NA	TRBJ1-4	NA
CASSLGLQGSHNEQFF	TGCGCCAGCAGCTTGGGCCTACAGGGTTCCCACAATGAGCAGTTCTTC	TRBV5-1	NA	TRBJ2-1	NA
CASSLNGWETQYF	TGTGCCAGCAGCTTAAACGGATGGGAGACCCAGTACTTC	TRBV7-2	few	TRBJ2-5	NA
CASSMWGGGRGTGANVLTF	TGTGCCAGCAGTATGTGGGGAGGAGGGCGCGGGACTGGGGCCAACGTCCTGACTTTC	TRBV25-1	few	TRBJ2-6	NA
CASSPEGATRAF	TGTGCCAGCAGCCCGGAGGGGGCAACGCGGGCCTTC	TRBV3-1	NA	TRBJ2-1	NA
CASSPPRDRGRDEQYF	TGTGCCAGCAGCCCCCCTAGGGACAGGGGACGGGACGAGCAGTACTTC	TRBV3-1	few	TRBJ2-7	TRBD1
CASTPDSSYEQYF	TGTGCCAGCACCCCGGACAGCTCCTACGAGCAGTACTTC	TRBV6-1	NA	TRBJ2-7	NA
CASSYGTGGVQPQHF	TGTGCCAGCAGTTACGGGACAGGGGGCGTTCAGCCCCAGCATTTT	TRBV6-2/TRBV6-3	few	TRBJ1-5	TRBD1
CASSPRRPGLQYF	TGTGCCAGCAGCCCCCGGCGACCTGGGTTACAGTACTTC	TRBV7-2	few	TRBJ2-5	NA
CSVERGNTIYF	TGCAGCGTTGAGAGGGGAAACACCATATATTTT	TRBV29-1	few	TRBJ1-3	NA
CSASLGSFGEQYF	TGCAGTGCTAGCCTCGGCAGCTTTGGCGAGCAGTACTTC	TRBV20-1	NA	TRBJ2-7	NA
CASGRSGAYGYTF	TGTGCCAGCGGGAGGTCGGGGGCCTATGGCTACACCTTC	TRBV6-1	NA	TRBJ1-2	NA
CASKGQGVEQYF	TGTGCCAGCAAGGGACAGGGGGTCGAGCAGTACTTC	TRBV6-2/TRBV6-3	many	TRBJ2-7	TRBD1
CASGVNRNTEAFF	TGCGCCAGCGGTGTGAACAGGAACACTGAAGCTTTCTTT	TRBV5-1	NA	TRBJ1-1	NA
CASSRGGSYSNQPQHF	TGTGCCAGTAGTAGAGGAGGATCTTATAGCAATCAGCCCCAGCATTTT	TRBV19	once	TRBJ1-5	NA
CSVDPGVNYNEQFF	TGCAGCGTTGATCCCGGTGTAAACTACAATGAGCAGTTCTTC	TRBV29-1	NA	TRBJ2-1	NA
CSARVTEYGYTF	TGCAGTGCTAGAGTAACAGAATATGGCTACACCTTC	TRBV20-1	NA	TRBJ1-2	NA
CASSPPGSGANVLTF	TGTGCCAGCAGCCCCCCGGGCTCCGGGGCCAACGTCCTGACTTTC	TRBV5-6	few	TRBJ2-6	NA
CASSQDRGDTQYF	TGCGCCAGCAGCCAAGATCGCGGGGATACGCAGTATTTT	TRBV4-3	many	TRBJ2-3	NA
CSNGVQETQYF	TGCAGTAACGGAGTCCAAGAGACCCAGTACTTC	TRBV20-1	few	TRBJ2-5	NA
CASSPGGRGANVLTF	TGTGCCAGCAGTCCTGGGGGGCGAGGGGCCAACGTCCTGACTTTC	TRBV12-3/TRBV12-4	NA	TRBJ2-6	NA
CSASEAGGAGNTIYF	TGCAGTGCTAGTGAAGCGGGGGGCGCGGGAAACACCATATATTTT	TRBV20-1	many	TRBJ1-3	NA
CASSQELGRLNEQFF	TGTGCCAGCAGCCAAGAACTGGGTCGATTAAATGAGCAGTTCTTC	TRBV14	NA	TRBJ2-1	NA
CASSLGLLTSYEQYF	TGTGCCAGCAGCTTAGGTTTATTGACCTCTTACGAGCAGTACTTC	TRBV11-2	NA	TRBJ2-7	NA
CSARDLQDQGYGYTF	TGCAGTGCTAGAGATCTTCAGGATCAGGGCTATGGCTACACCTTC	TRBV20-1	NA	TRBJ1-2	NA
CASSPSGRAYNEQFF	TGTGCCAGCAGCCCAAGCGGGAGGGCATACAATGAGCAGTTCTTC	TRBV7-2	NA	TRBJ2-1	TRBD2
CAISEGRGASSDTQYF	TGTGCCATCAGTGAGGGGCGGGGGGCATCCTCAGATACGCAGTATTTT	TRBV10-3	NA	TRBJ2-3	TRBD2
CASSESLAGGQWGEQFF	TGTGCCAGCAGTGAAAGTCTAGCGGGAGGACAATGGGGTGAGCAGTTCTTC	TRBV6-1	NA	TRBJ2-1	TRBD2
CASSARGLGNTEAFF	TGTGCCAGCAGCGCCAGGGGGCTTGGGAACACTGAAGCTTTCTTT	TRBV11-1	many	TRBJ1-1	TRBD1
CASSPPGNVMNSPLHF	TGTGCCAGCAGCCCACCGGGGAATGTAATGAATTCACCCCTCCACTTT	TRBV7-9	NA	TRBJ1-6	NA
CAWSALSGGRGQPQHF	TGTGCCTGGAGCGCCCTTTCGGGGGGGCGCGGGCAGCCCCAGCATTTT	TRBV30	NA	TRBJ1-5	NA
CASSPGTIGRNEQFF	TGTGCCAGCAGCCCAGGGACAATAGGGAGAAATGAGCAGTTCTTC	TRBV7-2	few	TRBJ2-1	NA
CASGTTRDQPQHF	TGTGCCAGTGGTACTACGAGAGATCAGCCCCAGCATTTT	TRBV7-9	few	TRBJ1-5	NA
CASRTGYDSPLHF	TGTGCCAGCAGGACAGGTTACGATTCACCCCTCCACTTT	TRBV12-3/TRBV12-4	few	TRBJ1-6	NA
CASSLAGREEEQYF	TGTGCCAGCAGCTTAGCGGGGCGGGAAGAGGAGCAGTACTTC	TRBV7-8	few	TRBJ2-7	NA
CASSLGLPDTQYF	TGTGCCAGCAGCTTGGGGTTGCCAGATACGCAGTATTTT	TRBV5-4	NA	TRBJ2-3	NA
CASSYSPGPYEQYF	TGTGCCAGCAGTTACTCGCCGGGACCCTACGAGCAGTACTTC	TRBV6-2/TRBV6-3	NA	TRBJ2-7	NA
CAITDGTSDTQYF	TGTGCCATCACCGACGGGACGTCAGATACGCAGTATTTT	TRBV10-3	NA	TRBJ2-3	NA
CASSYSMGGSGGARPSYNEQFF	TGTGCCAGCAGTTACTCCATGGGGGGTAGCGGGGGGGCCCGTCCCTCCTACAATGAGCAGTTCTTC	TRBV6-2/TRBV6-3	many	TRBJ2-1	TRBD2
CASTIAGVGNTQYF	TGTGCCAGCACGATTGCAGGGGTGGGAAATACGCAGTATTTT	TRBV6-1	NA	TRBJ2-3	NA
CASTFGSGSSYNEQFF	TGTGCCAGCACCTTTGGAAGCGGGAGCTCCTACAATGAGCAGTTCTTC	TRBV6-1	few	TRBJ2-1	TRBD2
CASSRPGTDQETQYF	TGTGCCAGCAGCCGCCCGGGGACAGACCAAGAGACCCAGTACTTC	TRBV7-3	few	TRBJ2-5	TRBD1
CASSSPGVWTEAFF	TGTGCCAGCAGCTCACCGGGAGTCTGGACTGAAGCTTTCTTT	TRBV7-2	NA	TRBJ1-1	NA
CASSRDREGEKLFF	TGTGCCAGCAGCCGGGACAGGGAGGGTGAAAAACTGTTTTTT	TRBV7-9	few	TRBJ1-4	TRBD1
CSASGEGGNTQYF	TGCAGCGCTAGCGGGGAAGGGGGGAATACGCAGTATTTT	TRBV20-1	many	TRBJ2-3	TRBD2
CASRGMGNTEAFF	TGTGCCAGCAGAGGGATGGGGAACACTGAAGCTTTCTTT	TRBV2	few	TRBJ1-1	NA
CASSPTNINTGELFF	TGTGCCAGCAGCCCCACTAATATAAACACCGGGGAGCTGTTTTTT	TRBV14	NA	TRBJ2-2	NA